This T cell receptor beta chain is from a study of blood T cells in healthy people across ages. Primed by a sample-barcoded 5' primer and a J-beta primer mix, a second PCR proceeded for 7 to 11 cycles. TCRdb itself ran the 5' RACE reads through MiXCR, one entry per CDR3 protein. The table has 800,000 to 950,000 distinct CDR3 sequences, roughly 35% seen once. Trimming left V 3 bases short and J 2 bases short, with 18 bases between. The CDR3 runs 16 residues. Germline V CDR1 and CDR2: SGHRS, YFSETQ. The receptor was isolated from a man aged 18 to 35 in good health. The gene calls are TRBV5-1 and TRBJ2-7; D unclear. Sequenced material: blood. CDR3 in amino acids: CASSSLSGHETYEQYF. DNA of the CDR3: TGCGCCAGCAGCTCATTATCCGGGCACGAAACCTACGAGCAGTACTTC.